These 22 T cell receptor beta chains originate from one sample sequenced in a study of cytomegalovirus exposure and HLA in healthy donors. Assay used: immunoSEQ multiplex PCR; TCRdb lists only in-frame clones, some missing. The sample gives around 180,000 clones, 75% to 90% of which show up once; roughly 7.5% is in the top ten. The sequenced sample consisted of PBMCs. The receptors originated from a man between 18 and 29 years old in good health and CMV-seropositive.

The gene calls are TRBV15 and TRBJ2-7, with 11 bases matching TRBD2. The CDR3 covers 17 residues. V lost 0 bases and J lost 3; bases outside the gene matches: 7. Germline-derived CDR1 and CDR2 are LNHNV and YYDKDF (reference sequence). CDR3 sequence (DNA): TGTGCCACCAGCAGAGATTATGGGACTAGCGGAAACTACGAGCAGTACTTC. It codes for CATSRDYGTSGNYEQYF.

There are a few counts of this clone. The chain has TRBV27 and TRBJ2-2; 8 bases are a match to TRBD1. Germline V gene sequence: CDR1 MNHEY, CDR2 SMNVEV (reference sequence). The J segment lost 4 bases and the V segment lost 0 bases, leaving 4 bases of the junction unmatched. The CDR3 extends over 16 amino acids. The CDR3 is CASSLSGTGRTGELFF. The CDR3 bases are TGTGCCAGCAGTTTATCCGGGACAGGACGCACCGGGGAGCTGTTTTTT.

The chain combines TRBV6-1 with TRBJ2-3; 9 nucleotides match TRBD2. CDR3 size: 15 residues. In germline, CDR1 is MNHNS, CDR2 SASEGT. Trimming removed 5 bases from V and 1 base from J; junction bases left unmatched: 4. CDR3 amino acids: CASSRLAGRTDTQYF. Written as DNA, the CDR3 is TGTGCCAGCAGTCGGCTAGCGGGACGCACAGATACGCAGTATTTT.

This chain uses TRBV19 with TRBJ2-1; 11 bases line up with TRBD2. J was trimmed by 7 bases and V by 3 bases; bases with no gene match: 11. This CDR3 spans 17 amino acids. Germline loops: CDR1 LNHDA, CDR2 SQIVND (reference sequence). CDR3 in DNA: TGTGCCAGTAGTATCAAGATGAAGGCTAGCGGGAGGAATGAGCAGTTCTTC. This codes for CASSIKMKASGRNEQFF. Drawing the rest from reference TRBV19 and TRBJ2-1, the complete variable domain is DGGITQSPKYLFRKEGQNVTLSCEQNLNHDAMYWYRQDPGQGLRLIYYSQIVNDFQKGDIAEGYSVSREKKESFPLTVTSAQKNPTAFYLCASSIKMKASGRNEQFFGPGTRLTVL.

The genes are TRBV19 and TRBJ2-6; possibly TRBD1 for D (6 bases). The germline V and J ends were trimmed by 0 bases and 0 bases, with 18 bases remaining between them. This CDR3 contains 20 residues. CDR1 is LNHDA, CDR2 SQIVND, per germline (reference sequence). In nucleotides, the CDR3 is TGTGCCAGTAGTATAGATCCCCCGGCAGGGGCCTCCTCTGGGGCCAACGTCCTGACTTTC. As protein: CASSIDPPAGASSGANVLTF.

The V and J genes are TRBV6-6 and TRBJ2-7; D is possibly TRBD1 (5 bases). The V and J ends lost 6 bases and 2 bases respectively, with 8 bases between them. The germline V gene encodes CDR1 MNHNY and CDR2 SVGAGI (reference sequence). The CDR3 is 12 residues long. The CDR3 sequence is CASSKGAYEQYF. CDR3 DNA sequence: TGTGCCAGCAGCAAAGGGGCCTACGAGCAGTACTTC.

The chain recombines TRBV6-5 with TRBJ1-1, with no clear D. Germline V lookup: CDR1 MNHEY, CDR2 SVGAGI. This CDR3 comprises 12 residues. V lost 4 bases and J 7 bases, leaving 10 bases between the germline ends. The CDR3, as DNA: TGTGCCAGCAGTTGGGGAGGGAATGAAGCTTTCTTT. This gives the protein CASSWGGNEAFF.

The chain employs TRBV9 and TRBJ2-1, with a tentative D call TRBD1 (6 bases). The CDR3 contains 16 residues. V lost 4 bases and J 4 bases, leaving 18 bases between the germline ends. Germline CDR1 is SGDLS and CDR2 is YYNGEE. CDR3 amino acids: CASSRRMGALYNEQFF. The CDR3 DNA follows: TGTGCCAGCAGCCGTAGGATGGGGGCCCTATACAATGAGCAGTTCTTC.

CDR3 nucleotides: TGTGCCAGCAGCTTACCTAGCGGGAGCATGAACGAGCAGTACTTC. Its translation is CASSLPSGSMNEQYF. The chain carries TRBV13 and TRBJ2-7; 10 nucleotides match TRBD2. V shed 2 bases and J 5 bases; nucleotides not matched to a gene: 6. The CDR3 has 15 amino acids. CDR1 is PRHDT, CDR2 FYEKMQ, per germline (reference sequence).

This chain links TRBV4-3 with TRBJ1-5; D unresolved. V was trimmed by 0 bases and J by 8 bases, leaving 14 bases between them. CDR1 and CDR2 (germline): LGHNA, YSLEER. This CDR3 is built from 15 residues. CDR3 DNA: TGCGCCAGCAGCCAAGATGGCCGTCGGGGAGAGCCCCAGCATTTT. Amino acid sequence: CASSQDGRRGEPQHF.

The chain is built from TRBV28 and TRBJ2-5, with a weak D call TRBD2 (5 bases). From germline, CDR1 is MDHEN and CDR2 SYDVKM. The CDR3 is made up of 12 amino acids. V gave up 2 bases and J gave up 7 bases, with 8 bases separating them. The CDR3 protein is CASSLPGGTQYF. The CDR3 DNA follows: TGTGCCAGCAGTTTACCTGGAGGGACCCAGTACTTC. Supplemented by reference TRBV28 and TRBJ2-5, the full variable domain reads DVKVTQSSRYLVKRTGEKVFLECVQDMDHENMFWYRQDPGLGLRLIYFSYDVKMKEKGDIPEGYSVSREKKERFSLILESASTNQTSMYLCASSLPGGTQYFGPGTRLLVL.

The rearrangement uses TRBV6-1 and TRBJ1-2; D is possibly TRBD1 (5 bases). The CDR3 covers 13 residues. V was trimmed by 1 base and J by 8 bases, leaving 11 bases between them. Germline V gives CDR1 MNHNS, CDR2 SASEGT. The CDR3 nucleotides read TGTGCCAGCAGTGAAGATAGGGGTGGCGGCTACACCTTC. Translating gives CASSEDRGGGYTF.

The CDR3 coding sequence is TGTGCCAGCAGTCACAGGGGAAGCTCCTACGAGCAGTACTTC. This sequence encodes CASSHRGSSYEQYF. This chain joins TRBV28 and TRBJ2-7, with 7 bases that match TRBD1. The germline V gene has CDR1 MDHEN and CDR2 SYDVKM. V was pared by 5 bases and J by 0 bases, with 4 bases of the junction left unmatched. The CDR3 length is 14 residues.

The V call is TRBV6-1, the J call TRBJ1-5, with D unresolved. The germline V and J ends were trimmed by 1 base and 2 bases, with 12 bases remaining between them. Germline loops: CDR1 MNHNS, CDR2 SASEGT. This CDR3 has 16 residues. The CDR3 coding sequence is TGTGCCAGCAGTGAAGTCCAGCCAGGCGGCAATCAGCCCCAGCATTTT. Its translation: CASSEVQPGGNQPQHF.

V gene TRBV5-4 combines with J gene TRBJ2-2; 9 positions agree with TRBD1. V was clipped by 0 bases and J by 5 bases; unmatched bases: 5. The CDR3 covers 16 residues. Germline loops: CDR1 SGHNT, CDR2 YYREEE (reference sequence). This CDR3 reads CASSLGGQGETGELFF. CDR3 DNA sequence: TGTGCCAGCAGCTTGGGGGGACAGGGAGAGACCGGGGAGCTGTTTTTT. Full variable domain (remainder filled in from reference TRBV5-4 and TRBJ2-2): ETGVTQSPTHLIKTRGQQVTLRCSSQSGHNTVSWYQQALGQGPQFIFQYYREEENGRGNFPPRFSGLQFPNYSSELNVNALELDDSALYLCASSLGGQGETGELFFGEGSRLTVL.

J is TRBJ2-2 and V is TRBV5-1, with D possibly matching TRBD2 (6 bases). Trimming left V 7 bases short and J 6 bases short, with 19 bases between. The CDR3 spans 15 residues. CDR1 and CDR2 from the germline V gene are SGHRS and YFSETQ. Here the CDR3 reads CASSLGGEWAGELFF. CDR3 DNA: TGCGCCAGCTCCCTCGGGGGTGAATGGGCCGGGGAGCTGTTTTTT.

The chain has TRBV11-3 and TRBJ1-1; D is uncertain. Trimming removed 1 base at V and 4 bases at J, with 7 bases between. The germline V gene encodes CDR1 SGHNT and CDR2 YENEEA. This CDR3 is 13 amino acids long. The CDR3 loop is CASSLGVGTEAFF. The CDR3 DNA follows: TGTGCCAGCAGCTTAGGTGTCGGCACTGAAGCTTTCTTT.

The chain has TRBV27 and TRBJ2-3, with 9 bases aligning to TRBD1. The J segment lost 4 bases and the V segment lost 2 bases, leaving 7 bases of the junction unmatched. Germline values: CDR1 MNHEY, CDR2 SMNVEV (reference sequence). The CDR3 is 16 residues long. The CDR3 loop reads CASSLPGQGGADTQYF. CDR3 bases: TGTGCCAGCAGTTTACCGGGACAGGGTGGTGCAGATACGCAGTATTTT.

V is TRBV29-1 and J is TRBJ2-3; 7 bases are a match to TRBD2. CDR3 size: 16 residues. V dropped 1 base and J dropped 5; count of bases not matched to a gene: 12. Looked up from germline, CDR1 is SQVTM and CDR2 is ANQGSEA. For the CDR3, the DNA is TGCAGCGTTGAAGGTGATCGGCGGGAGCCTCAAGATACGCAGTATTTT. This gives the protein CSVEGDRREPQDTQYF.

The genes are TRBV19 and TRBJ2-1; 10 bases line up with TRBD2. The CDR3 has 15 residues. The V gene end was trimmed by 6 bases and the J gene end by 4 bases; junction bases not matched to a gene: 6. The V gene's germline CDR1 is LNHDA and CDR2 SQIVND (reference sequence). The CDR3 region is CASRTLAGPYNEQFF. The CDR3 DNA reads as TGTGCCAGTAGAACACTAGCGGGACCTTACAATGAGCAGTTCTTC.

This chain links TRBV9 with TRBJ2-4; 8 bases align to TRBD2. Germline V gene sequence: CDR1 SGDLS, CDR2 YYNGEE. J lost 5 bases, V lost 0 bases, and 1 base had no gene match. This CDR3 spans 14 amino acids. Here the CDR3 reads CASSVGRGENIQYF. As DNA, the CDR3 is TGTGCCAGCAGCGTAGGGCGGGGGGAAAACATTCAGTACTTC.

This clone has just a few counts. CDR3 protein: CASRETGANYGYTF. The CDR3 DNA reads TGTGCCAGCAGGGAAACAGGGGCTAACTATGGCTACACCTTC. This chain joins TRBV6-5 and TRBJ1-2; 7 nucleotides agree with TRBD1. The CDR3 length is 14 residues. Trimming took 6 bases from V and 0 from J; bases not matched to a gene: 4. The germline V gene has CDR1 MNHEY and CDR2 SVGAGI.